This TCR beta chain was sequenced during a study of siplizumab effects on memory and regulatory T cells. Study-wide points: The Treg-derived share of mappable alloreactive CD4+ clones averaged 68.8% with siplizumab and over 25% in controls. Neither a naive nor a memory phenotype was assignable to roughly 75-95% of proliferating CD4+ or CD8+ clones.

The trim removed 3 bases at V and 7 bases at J, leaving 2 bases unmatched. The CDR3 totals 15 residues. Germline assignment: CDR1 MNHEY and CDR2 SMNVEV (reference sequence). A word on this clone: Its target is not known.

Every sample had approximately 100,000 of its TCR templates assayed. Only in-frame clones appear in the TCRdb table, and some are missing; sequencing was by immunoSEQ multiplex PCR. The sample has approximately 50,000 clones, approximately 93% seen once; the top ten hold over 15%. This rearrangement joins TRBV27 to TRBJ2-1; 14 nucleotides match TRBD2. This TCR derives from a human donor in good health. Material: CD8+ T cells sorted from blood. CDR3 sequence (DNA): TGTGCCAGCAGTTTGGGGACTAGCGGGGGTAATGAGCAGTTCTTC. Residues: CASSLGTSGGNEQFF.